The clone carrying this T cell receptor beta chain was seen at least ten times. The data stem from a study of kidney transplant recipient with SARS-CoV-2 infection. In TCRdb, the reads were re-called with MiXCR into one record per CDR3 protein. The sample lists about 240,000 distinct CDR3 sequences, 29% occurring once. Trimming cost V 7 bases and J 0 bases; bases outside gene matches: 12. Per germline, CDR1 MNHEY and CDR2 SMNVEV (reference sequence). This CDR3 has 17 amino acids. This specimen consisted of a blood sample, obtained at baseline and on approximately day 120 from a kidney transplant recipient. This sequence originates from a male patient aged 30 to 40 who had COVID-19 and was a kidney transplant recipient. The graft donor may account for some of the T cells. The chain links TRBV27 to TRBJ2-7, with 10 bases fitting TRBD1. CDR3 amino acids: CASILYRGDRGSYEQYF. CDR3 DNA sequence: TGTGCCAGCATCCTTTACCGGGGGGACAGGGGCTCCTACGAGCAGTACTTC.